The rows below give T cell receptor beta chains drawn from one sample of a study of Graves' ophthalmopathy and Graves' hyperthyroidism. TCRdb independently ran MiXCR on the multiplex PCR reads; one entry per CDR3 protein. The data hold hundreds of thousands of distinct CDR3 sequences, with 15% to 17% observed a single time. The sequenced sample was peripheral blood. The receptors here all came from a woman aged 18-35 years with stable Graves' hyperthyroidism. CDR3s include the opening cysteine and the closing phenylalanine or tryptophan. Fields, in order: CDR3 protein, CDR3 DNA, V gene, clone size, D gene, J gene. A D gene is named only where the DNA matches it firmly. Clone size is shown for a subset of rows, as once, few, many or a class of expanded clone.

CDR3aa: CASSYREGVTEAFF
CDR3nt: TGTGCCAGCAGTTACAGGGAGGGGGTGACTGAAGCTTTCTTT
v_gene: TRBV6-5
abundance: many
d_gene: -
j_gene: TRBJ1-1

CDR3aa: CASSHDRVNAFF
CDR3nt: TGCGCCAGCAGCCATGACAGGGTCAACGCTTTCTTT
v_gene: TRBV5-1
abundance: -
d_gene: TRBD1
j_gene: TRBJ1-1

CDR3aa: CASSLRTGRGAFF
CDR3nt: TGTGCCAGCAGCTTAAGGACAGGCCGGGGGGCTTTCTTT
v_gene: TRBV7-2
abundance: many
d_gene: TRBD1
j_gene: TRBJ1-1

CDR3aa: CASRPGQGEETQYF
CDR3nt: TGTGCCAGCAGACCGGGACAGGGGGAAGAGACCCAGTACTTC
v_gene: TRBV7-9
abundance: -
d_gene: TRBD1
j_gene: TRBJ2-5

CDR3aa: CASSLGQAHEQYF
CDR3nt: TGTGCCAGCAGTTTAGGACAGGCCCACGAGCAGTACTTC
v_gene: TRBV12-3/TRBV12-4
abundance: many
d_gene: -
j_gene: TRBJ2-7

CDR3aa: CASRRTGGWSYGYTF
CDR3nt: TGTGCCAGCAGAAGGACAGGGGGCTGGAGCTATGGCTACACCTTC
v_gene: TRBV6-1
abundance: -
d_gene: TRBD1
j_gene: TRBJ1-2

CDR3aa: CASSVSRQGVTEAFF
CDR3nt: TGTGCCAGCAGTGTTAGTCGACAGGGGGTAACTGAAGCTTTCTTT
v_gene: TRBV6-1
abundance: many
d_gene: TRBD1
j_gene: TRBJ1-1

CDR3aa: CASSRTSGELFF
CDR3nt: TGTGCCAGCAGTCGGACGTCCGGGGAGCTGTTTTTT
v_gene: TRBV12-3/TRBV12-4
abundance: many
d_gene: -
j_gene: TRBJ2-2

CDR3aa: CASSLRTAPETQYF
CDR3nt: TGTGCCAGCAGCCTCAGGACAGCCCCAGAGACCCAGTACTTC
v_gene: TRBV7-8
abundance: many
d_gene: -
j_gene: TRBJ2-5

CDR3aa: CASSDDFGTPTEAFF
CDR3nt: TGTGCTAGCAGTGATGACTTTGGGACGCCCACTGAAGCTTTCTTT
v_gene: TRBV2
abundance: -
d_gene: -
j_gene: TRBJ1-1

CDR3aa: CASSVSPSNQPQHF
CDR3nt: TGTGCCAGCAGCGTTTCGCCCAGCAATCAGCCCCAGCATTTT
v_gene: TRBV9
abundance: -
d_gene: -
j_gene: TRBJ1-5

CDR3aa: CASSSQGAQGGELFF
CDR3nt: TGTGCCAGTAGTTCTCAGGGGGCGCAGGGCGGGGAGCTGTTTTTT
v_gene: TRBV19
abundance: few
d_gene: TRBD1
j_gene: TRBJ2-2

CDR3aa: CASVGTDGYTF
CDR3nt: TGTGCCAGCGTAGGGACAGATGGCTACACCTTC
v_gene: TRBV12-3/TRBV12-4
abundance: many
d_gene: TRBD1
j_gene: TRBJ1-2